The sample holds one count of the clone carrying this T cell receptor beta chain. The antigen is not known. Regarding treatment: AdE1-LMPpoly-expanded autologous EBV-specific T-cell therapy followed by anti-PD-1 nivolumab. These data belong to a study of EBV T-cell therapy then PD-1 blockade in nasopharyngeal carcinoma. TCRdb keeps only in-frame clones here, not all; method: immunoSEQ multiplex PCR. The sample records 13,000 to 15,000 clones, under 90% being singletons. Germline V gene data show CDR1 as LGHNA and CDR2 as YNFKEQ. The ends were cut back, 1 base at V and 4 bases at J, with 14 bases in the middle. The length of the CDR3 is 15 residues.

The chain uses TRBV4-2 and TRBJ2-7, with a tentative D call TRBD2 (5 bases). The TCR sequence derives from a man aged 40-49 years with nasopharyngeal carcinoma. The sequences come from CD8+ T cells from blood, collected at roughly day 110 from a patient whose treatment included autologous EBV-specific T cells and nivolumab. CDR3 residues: CASSQALGDPYEQYF. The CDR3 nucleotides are TGTGCCAGCAGCCAAGCGCTGGGAGACCCGTACGAGCAGTACTTC.